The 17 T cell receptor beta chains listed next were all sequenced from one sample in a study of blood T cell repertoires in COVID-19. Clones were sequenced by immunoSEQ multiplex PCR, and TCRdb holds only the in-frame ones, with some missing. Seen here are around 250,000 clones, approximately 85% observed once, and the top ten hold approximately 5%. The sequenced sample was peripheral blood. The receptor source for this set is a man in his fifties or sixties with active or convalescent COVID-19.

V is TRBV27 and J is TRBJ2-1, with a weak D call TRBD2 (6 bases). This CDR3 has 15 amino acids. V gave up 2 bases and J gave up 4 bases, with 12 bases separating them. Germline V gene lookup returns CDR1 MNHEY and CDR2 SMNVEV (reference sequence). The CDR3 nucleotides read TGTGCCAGCAGTTTAGGGCAGGGAGGTTACAATGAGCAGTTCTTC. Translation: CASSLGQGGYNEQFF.

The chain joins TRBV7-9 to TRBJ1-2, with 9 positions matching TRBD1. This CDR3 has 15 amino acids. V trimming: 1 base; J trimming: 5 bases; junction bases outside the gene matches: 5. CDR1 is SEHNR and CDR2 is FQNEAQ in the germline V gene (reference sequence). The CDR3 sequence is CASSLGQGVTYGYTF. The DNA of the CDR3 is TGTGCCAGCAGCTTAGGACAGGGGGTGACTTATGGCTACACCTTC.

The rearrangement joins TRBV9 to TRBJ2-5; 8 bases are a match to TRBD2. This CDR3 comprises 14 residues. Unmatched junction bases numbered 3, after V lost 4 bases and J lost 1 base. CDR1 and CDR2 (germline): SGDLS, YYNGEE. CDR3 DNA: TGTGCCAGCAGCCCGGGAGGGCCCCAAGAGACCCAGTACTTC. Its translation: CASSPGGPQETQYF. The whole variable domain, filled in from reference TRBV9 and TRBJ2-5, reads DSGVTQTPKHLITATGQRVTLRCSPRSGDLSVYWYQQSLDQGLQFLIQYYNGEERAKGNILERFSAQQFPDLHSELNLSSLELGDSALYFCASSPGGPQETQYFGPGTRLLVL.

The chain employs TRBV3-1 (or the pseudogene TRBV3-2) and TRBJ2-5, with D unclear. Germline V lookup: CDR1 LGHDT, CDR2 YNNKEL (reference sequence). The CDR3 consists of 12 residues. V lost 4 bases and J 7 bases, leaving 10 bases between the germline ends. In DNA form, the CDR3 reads TGTGCCAGCAGCCCCGGTCCGGGGACCCAGTACTTC. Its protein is CASSPGPGTQYF.

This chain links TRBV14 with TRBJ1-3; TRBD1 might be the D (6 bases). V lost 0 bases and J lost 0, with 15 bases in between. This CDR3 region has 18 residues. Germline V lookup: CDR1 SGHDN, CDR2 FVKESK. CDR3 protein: CASSQDLGQGNSGNTIYF. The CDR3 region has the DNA TGTGCCAGCAGCCAAGATCTAGGGCAGGGGAACTCTGGAAACACCATATATTTT.

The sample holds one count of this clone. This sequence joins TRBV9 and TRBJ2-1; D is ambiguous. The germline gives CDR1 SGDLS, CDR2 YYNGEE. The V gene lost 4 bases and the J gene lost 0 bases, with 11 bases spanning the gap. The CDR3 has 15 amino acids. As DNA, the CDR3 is TGTGCCAGCAGCCTCGGGTCCGGCTCCTACAATGAGCAGTTCTTC. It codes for CASSLGSGSYNEQFF.

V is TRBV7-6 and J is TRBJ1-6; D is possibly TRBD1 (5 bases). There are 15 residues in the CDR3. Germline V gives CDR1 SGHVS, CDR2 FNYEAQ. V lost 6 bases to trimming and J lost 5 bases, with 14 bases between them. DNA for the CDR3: TGTGCCAGCAGAAGGGGCAGGGCTAATAATTCACCCCTCCACTTT. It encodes CASRRGRANNSPLHF.

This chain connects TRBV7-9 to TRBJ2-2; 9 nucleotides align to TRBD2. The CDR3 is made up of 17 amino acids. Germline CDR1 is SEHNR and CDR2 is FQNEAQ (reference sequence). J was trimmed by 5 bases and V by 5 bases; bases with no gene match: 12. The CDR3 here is CASSPRRGGALTGELFF. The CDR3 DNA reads TGTGCCAGCAGCCCCCGGCGGGGGGGCGCCCTTACCGGGGAGCTGTTTTTT.

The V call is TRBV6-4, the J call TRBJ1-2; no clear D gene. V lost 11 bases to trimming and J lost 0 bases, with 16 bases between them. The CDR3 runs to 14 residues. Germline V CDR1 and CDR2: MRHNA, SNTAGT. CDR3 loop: CAALLSRPNYGYTF. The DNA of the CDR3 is TGTGCCGCGCTCTTGAGCAGGCCTAACTATGGCTACACCTTC.

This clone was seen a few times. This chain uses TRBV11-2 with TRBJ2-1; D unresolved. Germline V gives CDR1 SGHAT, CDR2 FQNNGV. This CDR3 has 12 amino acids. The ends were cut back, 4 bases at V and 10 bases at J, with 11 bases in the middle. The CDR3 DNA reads TGTGCCAGCAGCTCCCAGGATGGAGAGCAGTTCTTC. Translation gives CASSSQDGEQFF.

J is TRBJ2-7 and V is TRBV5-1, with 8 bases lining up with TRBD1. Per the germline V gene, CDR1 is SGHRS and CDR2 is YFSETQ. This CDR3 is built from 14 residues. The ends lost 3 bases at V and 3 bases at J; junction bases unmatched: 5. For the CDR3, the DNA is TGCGCCAGCAGCTCGACAGGGGCTCGCTACGAGCAGTACTTC. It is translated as CASSSTGARYEQYF.

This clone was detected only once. The CDR3 DNA reads as TGTGCCAGTAGTATCAAGCCCGGGGAGCTGTTTTTT. Translated, it gives CASSIKPGELFF. The rearrangement links TRBV19 to TRBJ2-2; unclear D gene. There are 12 residues in the CDR3. The germline CDR1 and CDR2 sequences are LNHDA and SQIVND (reference sequence). The V gene lost 3 bases and the J gene lost 6 bases, with 5 bases spanning the gap.

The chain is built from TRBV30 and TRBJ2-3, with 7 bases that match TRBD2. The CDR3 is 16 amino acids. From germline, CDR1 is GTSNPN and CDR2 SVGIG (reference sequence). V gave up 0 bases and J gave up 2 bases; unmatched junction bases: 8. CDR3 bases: TGTGCCTGGAGTGTACTAGTCGGGAGGTTCACAGATACGCAGTATTTT. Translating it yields CAWSVLVGRFTDTQYF.

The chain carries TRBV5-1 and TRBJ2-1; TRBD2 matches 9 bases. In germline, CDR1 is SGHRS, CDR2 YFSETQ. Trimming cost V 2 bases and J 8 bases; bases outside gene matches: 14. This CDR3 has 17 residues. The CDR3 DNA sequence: TGCGCCAGCAGCTTTACGGTCGGCGGCGGGAGGGCGGATGAGCAGTTCTTC. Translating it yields CASSFTVGGGRADEQFF.

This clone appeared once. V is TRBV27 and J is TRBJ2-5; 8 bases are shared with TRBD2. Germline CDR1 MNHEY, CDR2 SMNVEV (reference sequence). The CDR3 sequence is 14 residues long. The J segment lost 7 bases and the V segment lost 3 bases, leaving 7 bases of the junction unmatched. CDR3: CASSFGAGEGTQYF. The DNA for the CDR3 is TGTGCCAGCAGTTTTGGAGCGGGAGAAGGGACCCAGTACTTC.

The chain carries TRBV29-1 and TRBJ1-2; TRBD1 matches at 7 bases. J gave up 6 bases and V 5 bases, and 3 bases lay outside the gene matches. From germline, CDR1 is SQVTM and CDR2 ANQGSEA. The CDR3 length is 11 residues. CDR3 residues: CSVFGQDGYTF. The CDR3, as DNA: TGCAGCGTTTTCGGACAGGATGGCTACACCTTC. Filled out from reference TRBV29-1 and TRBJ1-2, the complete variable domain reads SAVISQKPSRDICQRGTSLTIQCQVDSQVTMMFWYRQQPGQSLTLIATANQGSEATYESGFVIDKFPISRPNLTFSTLTVSNMSPEDSSIYLCSVFGQDGYTFGSGTRLTVV.

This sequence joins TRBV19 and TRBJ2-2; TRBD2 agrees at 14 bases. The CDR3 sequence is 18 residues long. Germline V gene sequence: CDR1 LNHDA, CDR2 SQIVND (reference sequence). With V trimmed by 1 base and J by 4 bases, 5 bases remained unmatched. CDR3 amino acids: CASSIGLAGGLGTGELFF. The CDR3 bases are TGTGCCAGTAGTATAGGACTAGCGGGAGGGCTGGGCACCGGGGAGCTGTTTTTT.